The clone carrying this T cell receptor beta chain occurred many times. No antigen is known for it. Co-extracting RNA and DNA was done with roughly 17-33 mg of unsorted bulk tissue as input. TCR beta cDNA was prepared out of 450 to 500 ng total RNA by means of a constant-region primer. Three nested multiplex PCR rounds of slightly modified ARM-PCR generated TCR beta libraries. The opening two PCR rounds, around 9 cycles each, paired TRBV1-TRBV30 forward primers with a C-beta reverse primer. TCRdb reprocessed the multiplex PCR reads with MiXCR, giving one entry per CDR3 protein. The sample includes approximately 99,000 distinct CDR3 sequences, 55% to 70% of them seen just once. These data belong to a study of tumor-infiltrating lymphocytes in primary liver carcinoma. Background on the study: Samples returned roughly 3.65 to 7.13 million productive TCRbeta reads each. Read depth did not differ significantly between tissue types.

Overall study findings and caveats: Tumor top-250-clone fractions significantly exceeded those of blood (p = 0.039). Compared with tumor region pairs, tumor-adjacent and tumor-blood pairs overlapped less. Detection in all five tumor regions applied to only about 7.5-24% of top clones.

V was clipped by 5 bases and J by 2 bases; unmatched bases: 9. Germline V gene sequence: CDR1 SGHVS, CDR2 FQNEAQ. The CDR3 sequence is 17 residues long. This clonotype was obtained from a woman aged 60 to 75 with primary liver carcinoma and hepatitis B virus infection. V and J are TRBV7-8 and TRBJ2-2; 9 bases align to TRBD2. Sequencing was carried out using liver tumor tissue from sampling region 5. The subset here: tumor region T5, tumor centre. The DNA of the CDR3 is TGTGCCAGCAGCCTCCTTAGCGGGAGCCATAACACCGGGGAGCTGTTTTTT. This translates into CASSLLSGSHNTGELFF.